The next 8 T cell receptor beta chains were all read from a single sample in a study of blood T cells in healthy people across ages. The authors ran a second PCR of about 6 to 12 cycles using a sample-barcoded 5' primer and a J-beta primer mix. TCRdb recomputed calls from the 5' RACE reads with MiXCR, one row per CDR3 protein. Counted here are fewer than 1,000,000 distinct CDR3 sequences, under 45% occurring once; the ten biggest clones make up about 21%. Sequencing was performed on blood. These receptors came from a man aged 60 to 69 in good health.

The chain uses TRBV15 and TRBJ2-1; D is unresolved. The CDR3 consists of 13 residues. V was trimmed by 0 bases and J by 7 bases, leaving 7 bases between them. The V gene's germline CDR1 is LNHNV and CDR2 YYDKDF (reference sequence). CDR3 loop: CATSREMVNEQFF. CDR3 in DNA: TGTGCCACCAGCAGAGAAATGGTAAATGAGCAGTTCTTC.

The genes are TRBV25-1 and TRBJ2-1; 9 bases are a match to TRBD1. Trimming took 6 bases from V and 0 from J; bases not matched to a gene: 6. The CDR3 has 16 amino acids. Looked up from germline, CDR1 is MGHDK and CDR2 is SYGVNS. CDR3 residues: CASSAGQGSSYNEQFF. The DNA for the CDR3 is TGTGCCAGCAGCGCCGGACAGGGGAGCTCCTACAATGAGCAGTTCTTC.

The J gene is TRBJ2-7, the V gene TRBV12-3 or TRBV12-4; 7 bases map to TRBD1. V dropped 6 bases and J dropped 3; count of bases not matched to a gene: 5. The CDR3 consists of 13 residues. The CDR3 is CASSQGERYEQYF. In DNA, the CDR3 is TGTGCCAGCAGCCAGGGGGAGCGCTACGAGCAGTACTTC.

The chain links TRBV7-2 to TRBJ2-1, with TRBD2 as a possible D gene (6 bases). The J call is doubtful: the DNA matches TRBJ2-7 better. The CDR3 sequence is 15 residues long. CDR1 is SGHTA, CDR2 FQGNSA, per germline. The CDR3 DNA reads TGTGCCAGCAGCTTAACGGGGGTAGACTACAATGAGCAGTACTTC. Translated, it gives CASSLTGVDYNEQYF.

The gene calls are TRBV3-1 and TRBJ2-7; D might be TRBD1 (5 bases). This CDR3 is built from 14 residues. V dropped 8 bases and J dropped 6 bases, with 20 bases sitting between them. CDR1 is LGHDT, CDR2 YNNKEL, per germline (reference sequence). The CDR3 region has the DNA TGTGCCAGCGGTCCTAGGACACGGATCTCCGAGCAGTACTTC. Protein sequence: CASGPRTRISEQYF.

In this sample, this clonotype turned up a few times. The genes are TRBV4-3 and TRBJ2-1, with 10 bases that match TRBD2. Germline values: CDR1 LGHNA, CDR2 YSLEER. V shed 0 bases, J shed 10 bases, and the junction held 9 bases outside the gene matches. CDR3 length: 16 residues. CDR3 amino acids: CASSQDLAGVVNEQFF. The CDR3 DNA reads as TGCGCCAGCAGCCAAGATCTAGCGGGGGTCGTAAACGAGCAGTTCTTC.

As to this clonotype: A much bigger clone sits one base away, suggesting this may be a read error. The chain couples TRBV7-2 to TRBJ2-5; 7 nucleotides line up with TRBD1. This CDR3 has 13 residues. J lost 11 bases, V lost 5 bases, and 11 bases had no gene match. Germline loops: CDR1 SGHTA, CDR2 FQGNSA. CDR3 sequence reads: CASSPDRVNEQYF. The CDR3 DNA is TGTGCCAGCAGCCCCGACAGGGTCAATGAGCAGTACTTC.

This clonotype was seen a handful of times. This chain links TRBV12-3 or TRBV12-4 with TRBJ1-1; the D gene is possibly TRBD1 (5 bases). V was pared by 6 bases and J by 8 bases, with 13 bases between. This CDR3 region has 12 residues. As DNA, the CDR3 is TGTGCCAGCAGCTCTGGGGGAAGAGAAGCTTTCTTT. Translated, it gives CASSSGGREAFF.